The sample holds a few counts of the clone carrying this T cell receptor beta chain. What it binds is unknown. The V gene end was trimmed by 0 bases and the J gene end by 8 bases; junction bases not matched to a gene: 4. CDR1 is SGHRS, CDR2 YFSETQ, per germline. The CDR3 covers 14 residues. Naive CD4+ T cells were purified with Tregs depleted by CD25. General observations from the study: In terms of TCR gene usage, tumor memory CD4+ T cells clustered together with blood and lymph node memory CD4+ cells, as well as with lymph node naive CD4+ cells. Tumor Treg TCRs overlapped most with tumor naive CD4+ cells.

Full-length variable regions came from constant-region reverse primers plus semi-nested Nested Universal Primer A PCR. TCRdb itself ran the 5' RACE reads through MiXCR, one entry per CDR3 protein. The sample contains approximately 23,000 distinct CDR3 sequences, less than 40% of which appear only once. Material for sequencing was tumor-infiltrating naive CD4+ T cells sorted from the breast tumor. The subset here: naive CD4+ T cells, CD4+CD45RA+CD25-. This sequence joins TRBV5-1 and TRBJ2-1; 8 bases align to TRBD2. The source of this sequence is a female donor with breast cancer. The CDR3 sequence is CASSLAGGPDEQFF. Written as DNA, the CDR3 is TGCGCCAGCAGCTTGGCGGGAGGGCCCGATGAGCAGTTCTTC.